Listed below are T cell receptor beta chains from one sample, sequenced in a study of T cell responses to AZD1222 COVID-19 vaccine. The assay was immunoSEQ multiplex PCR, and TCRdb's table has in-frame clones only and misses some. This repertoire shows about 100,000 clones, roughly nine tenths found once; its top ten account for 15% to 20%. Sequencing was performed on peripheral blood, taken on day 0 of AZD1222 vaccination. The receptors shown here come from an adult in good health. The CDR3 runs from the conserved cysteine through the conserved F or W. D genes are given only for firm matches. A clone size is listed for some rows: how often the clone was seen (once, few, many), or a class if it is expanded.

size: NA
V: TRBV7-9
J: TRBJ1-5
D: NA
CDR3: CASSLGGGLNQPQHF
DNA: TGTGCCAGCAGCTTAGGTGGGGGCCTCAATCAGCCCCAGCATTTT

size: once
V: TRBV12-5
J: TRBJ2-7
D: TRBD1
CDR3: CASAGQVTYEQYF
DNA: TGTGCTAGTGCTGGACAGGTGACCTACGAGCAGTACTTC

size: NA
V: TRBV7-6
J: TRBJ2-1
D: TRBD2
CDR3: CASSLGSSTSGRVGEQFF
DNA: TGTGCCAGCAGCTTAGGGTCATCTACTAGCGGGAGGGTCGGAGAGCAGTTCTTC

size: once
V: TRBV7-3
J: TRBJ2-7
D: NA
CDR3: CASSLIAAAGIAYEQYF
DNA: TGTGCCAGCAGCTTAATCGCGGCGGCGGGGATAGCCTACGAGCAGTACTTC

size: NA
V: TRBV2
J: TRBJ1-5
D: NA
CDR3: CASSRARESLQPQHF
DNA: TGTGCCAGCAGTCGAGCCAGGGAATCCCTACAGCCCCAGCATTTT

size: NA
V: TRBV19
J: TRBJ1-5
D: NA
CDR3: CASSIFRTRDQPQHF
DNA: TGTGCCAGTAGTATCTTTCGGACTCGTGATCAGCCCCAGCATTTT

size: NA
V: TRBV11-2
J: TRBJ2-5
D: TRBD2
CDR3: CASSPGLAGTQYF
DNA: TGTGCCAGCAGCCCCGGACTAGCAGGGACCCAGTACTTC

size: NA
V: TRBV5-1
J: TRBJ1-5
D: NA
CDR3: CASSLGDGLSQPQHF
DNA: TGCGCCAGCAGCTTGGGGGACGGATTGTCTCAGCCCCAGCATTTT

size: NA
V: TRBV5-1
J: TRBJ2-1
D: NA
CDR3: CASSLDGSAFEQFF
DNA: TGCGCCAGCAGCTTGGACGGGAGCGCTTTCGAGCAGTTCTTC

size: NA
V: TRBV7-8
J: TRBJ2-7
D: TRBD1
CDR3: CASSFSTGMDEQYF
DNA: TGTGCCAGCAGCTTTTCGACAGGGATGGACGAGCAGTACTTC

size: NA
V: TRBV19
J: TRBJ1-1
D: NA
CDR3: CASSIGQGQGTEAFF
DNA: TGTGCCAGTAGTATAGGTCAGGGGCAGGGCACTGAAGCTTTCTTT

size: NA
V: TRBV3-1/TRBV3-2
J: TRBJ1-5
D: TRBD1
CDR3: CATSSRGTNQPQHF
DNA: TGTGCCACCTCAAGCAGGGGGACGAATCAGCCCCAGCATTTT

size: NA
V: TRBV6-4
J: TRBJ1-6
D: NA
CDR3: CASRGLRGSPLHF
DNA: TGTGCCAGCAGAGGTCTCCGGGGGTCACCCCTCCACTTT

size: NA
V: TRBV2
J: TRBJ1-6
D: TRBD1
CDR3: CASRYETGVASPLHF
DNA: TGTGCCAGCCGCTATGAGACAGGGGTGGCTTCACCCCTCCACTTT

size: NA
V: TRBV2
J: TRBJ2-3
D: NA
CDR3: CASSLLLRTDTQYF
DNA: TGTGCCAGCAGTCTTCTACTAAGGACAGATACGCAGTATTTT

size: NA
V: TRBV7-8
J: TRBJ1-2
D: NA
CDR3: CASSQTGAVNYGYTF
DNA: TGTGCCAGCAGCCAGACCGGTGCGGTGAACTATGGCTACACCTTC

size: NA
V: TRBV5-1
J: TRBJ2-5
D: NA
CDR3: CASSWGPLVTGETQYF
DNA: TGCGCCAGCAGCTGGGGTCCCTTAGTGACTGGAGAGACCCAGTACTTC

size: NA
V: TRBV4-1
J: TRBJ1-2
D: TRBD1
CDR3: CASSQGRGTGVGDYGYTF
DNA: TGCGCCAGCAGCCAGGGGCGGGGGACAGGGGTAGGGGACTATGGCTACACCTTC

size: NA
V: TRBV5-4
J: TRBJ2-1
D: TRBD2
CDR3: CASSLAKRGVNEQFF
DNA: TGTGCCAGCAGCTTGGCTAAGCGGGGGGTGAATGAGCAGTTCTTC

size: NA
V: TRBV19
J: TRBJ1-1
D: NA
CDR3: CASSTYTEAFF
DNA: TGTGCCAGTAGTACCTACACTGAAGCTTTCTTT

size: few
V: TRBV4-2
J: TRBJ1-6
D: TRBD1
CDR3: CASSRTGTANSPLHF
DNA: TGTGCCAGCAGCCGAACCGGGACAGCTAATTCACCCCTCCACTTT

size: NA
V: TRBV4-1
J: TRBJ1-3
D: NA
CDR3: CASSPRGLIGNTIYF
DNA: TGCGCCAGCAGCCCCCGGGGGCTGATTGGAAACACCATATATTTT

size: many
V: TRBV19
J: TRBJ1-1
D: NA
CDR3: CASSIGRDGPNTEAFF
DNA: TGTGCCAGTAGTATAGGGCGGGACGGGCCGAACACTGAAGCTTTCTTT

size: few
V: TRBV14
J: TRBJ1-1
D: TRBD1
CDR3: CASRESRGLYTEAFF
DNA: TGTGCCAGCAGAGAAAGCAGGGGGTTGTACACTGAAGCTTTCTTT

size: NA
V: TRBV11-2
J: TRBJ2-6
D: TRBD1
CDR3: CASNQGGAGANVLTF
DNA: TGTGCCAGCAACCAAGGGGGCGCGGGGGCCAACGTCCTGACTTTC

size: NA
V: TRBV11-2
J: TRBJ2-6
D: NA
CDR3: CASGRQANVLTF
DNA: TGTGCCAGCGGCAGGCAGGCCAACGTCCTGACTTTC

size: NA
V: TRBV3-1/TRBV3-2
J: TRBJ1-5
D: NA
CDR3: CASSQGSGGNQPQHF
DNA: TGTGCCAGCAGCCAAGGTTCGGGGGGCAATCAGCCCCAGCATTTT

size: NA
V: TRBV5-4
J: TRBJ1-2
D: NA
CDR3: CASSLDRVYGYTF
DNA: TGTGCCAGCAGCTTGGACAGGGTTTATGGCTACACCTTC

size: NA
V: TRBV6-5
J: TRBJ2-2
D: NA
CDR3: CASSKGQNTGELFF
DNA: TGTGCCAGCAGTAAGGGGCAGAACACCGGGGAGCTGTTTTTT

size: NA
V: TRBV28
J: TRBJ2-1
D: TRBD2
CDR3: CASSPPGTSGHNEQFF
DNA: TGTGCCAGCAGTCCCCCCGGGACTAGCGGGCACAATGAGCAGTTCTTC

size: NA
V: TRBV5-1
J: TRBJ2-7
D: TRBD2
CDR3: CASSPVAQREGYEQYF
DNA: TGCGCCAGCAGCCCGGTAGCCCAGCGGGAGGGCTACGAGCAGTACTTC

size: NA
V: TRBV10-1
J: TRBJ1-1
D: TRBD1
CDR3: CASSETGTGETEAFF
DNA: TGCGCCAGCAGTGAGACGGGGACAGGGGAGACTGAAGCTTTCTTT

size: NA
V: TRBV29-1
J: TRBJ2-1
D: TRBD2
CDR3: CSVDGAGGLNEQFF
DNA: TGCAGCGTCGACGGCGCGGGGGGCCTTAATGAGCAGTTCTTC

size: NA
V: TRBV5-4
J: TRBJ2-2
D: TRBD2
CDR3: CASSRGLAGGLNTGELFF
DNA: TGTGCCAGCAGCAGGGGACTAGCGGGAGGGTTGAACACCGGGGAGCTGTTTTTT

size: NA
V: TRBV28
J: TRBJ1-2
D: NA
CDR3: CASTIGAPSMHYGYTF
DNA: TGTGCCAGCACCATAGGAGCACCCTCAATGCACTATGGCTACACCTTC

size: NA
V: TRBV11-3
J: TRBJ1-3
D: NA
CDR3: CASSLRGQTNTIYF
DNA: TGTGCCAGCAGCCTCAGGGGCCAAACCAACACCATATATTTT

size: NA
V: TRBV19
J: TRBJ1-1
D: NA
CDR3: CASSITRYTEAFF
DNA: TGTGCCAGTAGTATAACAAGATACACTGAAGCTTTCTTT

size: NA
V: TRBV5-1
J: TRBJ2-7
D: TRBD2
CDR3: CASSSTAGVFEQYF
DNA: TGCGCCAGCAGCTCGACAGCGGGAGTTTTCGAGCAGTACTTC

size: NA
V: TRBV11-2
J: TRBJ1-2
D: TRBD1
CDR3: CASTVTGGRNYGYTF
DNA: TGTGCCAGCACCGTCACAGGGGGGAGGAACTATGGCTACACCTTC

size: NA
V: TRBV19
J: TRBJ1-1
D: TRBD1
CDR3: CATRQGPNTEAFF
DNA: TGTGCCACCAGACAGGGCCCCAACACTGAAGCTTTCTTT

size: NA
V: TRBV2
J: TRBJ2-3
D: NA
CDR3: CASFLGGGSTDTQYF
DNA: TGTGCCAGCTTCCTTGGGGGCGGATCCACAGATACGCAGTATTTT

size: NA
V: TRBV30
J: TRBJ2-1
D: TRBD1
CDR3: CARSRQGYNEQFF
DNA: TGTGCCCGCTCAAGACAGGGATACAATGAGCAGTTCTTC

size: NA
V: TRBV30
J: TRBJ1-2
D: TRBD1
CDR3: CAWSLGTGGFYGYTF
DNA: TGTGCCTGGAGTCTTGGGACAGGGGGCTTCTATGGCTACACCTTC

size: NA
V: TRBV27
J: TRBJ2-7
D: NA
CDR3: CASRSLQGPYEQYF
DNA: TGTGCCAGCCGAAGTCTTCAGGGGCCCTACGAGCAGTACTTC

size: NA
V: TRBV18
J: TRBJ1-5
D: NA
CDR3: CASSTRALSNQPQHF
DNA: TGTGCCAGCTCAACCAGGGCCCTTAGCAATCAGCCCCAGCATTTT

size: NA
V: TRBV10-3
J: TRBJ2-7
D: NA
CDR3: CAISGDGGTYEQYF
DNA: TGTGCCATCAGCGGAGACGGGGGTACCTACGAGCAGTACTTC

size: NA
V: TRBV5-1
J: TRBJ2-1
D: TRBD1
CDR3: CASRMGQDNEQFF
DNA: TGCGCCAGCAGGATGGGACAGGACAATGAGCAGTTCTTC

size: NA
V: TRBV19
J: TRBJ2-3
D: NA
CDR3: CATLPWGTDTQYF
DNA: TGTGCCACTCTTCCTTGGGGCACAGATACGCAGTATTTT

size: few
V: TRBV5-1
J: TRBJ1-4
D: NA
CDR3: CASSFGQGGEKLFF
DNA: TGCGCCAGCAGCTTCGGCCAGGGTGGAGAAAAACTGTTTTTT

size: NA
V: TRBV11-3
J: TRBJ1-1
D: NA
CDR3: CASSQQGNTEAFF
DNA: TGTGCCAGCAGCCAACAGGGGAACACTGAAGCTTTCTTT